A single sample is the source of the 13 T cell receptor beta chains below, sequenced in a study of T-cell reconstitution after alpha-beta-depleted transplantation in children. As it was prepared, the TCRbeta library received unique molecular identifiers. TCRdb analysed the PCR reads with MiXCR anew, one entry per CDR3 protein. Found here are around 600,000 distinct CDR3 sequences, more than 9% of them singletons; the top ten hold roughly 4%. The starting material was PBMCs from the stem cell graft donor, obtained from the stem cell graft. Receptors were obtained from a human donor who donated a stem cell graft to a child with acute myeloid leukemia.

This clonotype occurred a few times. This rearrangement joins TRBV10-3 to TRBJ2-7; D tentatively reads TRBD1 or TRBD2 (6 bases each). Per the germline V gene, CDR1 is ENHRY and CDR2 is SYGVKD. Trimming stripped 7 bases from V and 0 bases from J, with 16 bases between. The CDR3 covers 15 residues. CDR3 in amino acids: CAINREAGDSYEQYF. The CDR3 region has the DNA TGTGCCATCAATAGGGAGGCAGGGGACTCCTACGAGCAGTACTTC.

This clonotype was seen more than once but under ten times. The chain recombines TRBV6-4 with TRBJ1-1; 9 bases agree with TRBD1. J gave up 1 base and V 6 bases, and 6 bases lay outside the gene matches. CDR3 length: 15 amino acids. Germline values: CDR1 MRHNA, CDR2 SNTAGT. CDR3 sequence: CASRRQGDQNTEAFF. The CDR3 DNA is TGTGCCAGCAGACGACAGGGGGACCAGAACACTGAAGCTTTCTTT.

The sample holds a few counts of this clonotype. The chain carries TRBV6-5 and TRBJ2-7; 8 positions match TRBD2. V lost 0 bases, J lost 9 bases, and 7 bases stayed unmatched. This CDR3 is built from 14 residues. Germline V gene lookup returns CDR1 MNHEY and CDR2 SVGAGI. CDR3 bases: TGTGCCAGCAGTTACTCTGGGACTAGATGGAGGCAGTACTTC. Amino acids: CASSYSGTRWRQYF.

This clonotype was picked up a small number of times. This sequence joins TRBV29-1 and TRBJ2-7, with 9 bases lining up with TRBD2. This CDR3 contains 14 residues. CDR1 SQVTM and CDR2 ANQGSEA come from the germline V gene. The CDR3 loop is CDSGLAGSSYEQYF. CDR3 sequence (DNA): TGCGACTCGGGCCTAGCGGGATCTTCCTACGAGCAGTACTTC.

The chain is built from TRBV6-1 and TRBJ2-4; D unclear. CDR3 size: 13 residues. V lost 2 bases and J lost 8, with 10 bases in between. From germline, CDR1 is MNHNS and CDR2 SASEGT. The CDR3 DNA reads as TGTGCCAGCAGTGAATTTCGCCGCCACATTCAGTACTTC. Encoded protein: CASSEFRRHIQYF.

This clonotype was detected many times. As DNA, the CDR3 is TGCGCCAGCAGCTTGAGTAGCGGGAGAGACACCGGGGAGCTGTTTTTT. It translates to CASSLSSGRDTGELFF. The gene calls are TRBV5-1 and TRBJ2-2; 9 positions agree with TRBD2. CDR3 length: 16 residues. J was trimmed by 3 bases and V by 1 base; bases with no gene match: 4. Germline V gene lookup returns CDR1 SGHRS and CDR2 YFSETQ.

This clonotype showed up just a few times. The V gene is TRBV20-1, the J gene TRBJ2-5; perhaps D is TRBD1 or TRBD2 (5 bases each). Germline V CDR1 and CDR2: DFQATT, SNEGSKA (reference sequence). The V and J ends lost 6 bases and 5 bases respectively, with 16 bases between them. The CDR3 has 13 residues. CDR3 protein: CSAGTPKVETQYF. For the CDR3, the DNA is TGCAGTGCAGGGACCCCCAAAGTGGAGACCCAGTACTTC.

The V and J genes are TRBV7-9 and TRBJ2-7; possible D gene TRBD2, 6 bases. The CDR3 is made up of 14 amino acids. Trimming removed 3 bases at V and 5 bases at J, with 14 bases between. Per the germline V gene, CDR1 is SEHNR and CDR2 is FQNEAQ (reference sequence). The CDR3 bases are TGTGCCAGCAGCTTCGGTGGAGGGAGGAACGAGCAGTACTTC. Its protein is CASSFGGGRNEQYF.

This clonotype has more than one count but fewer than ten. The J gene is TRBJ2-1, the V gene TRBV24-1, with 9 bases fitting TRBD1. Germline CDR1 is KGHDR and CDR2 is SFDVKD. The CDR3 runs 16 residues. The V and J ends lost 6 bases and 2 bases, in that order; junction bases with no gene match: 7. The CDR3 DNA follows: TGTGCCACCAGTCCGAACACAGGGGGCACCTACAATGAGCAGTTCTTC. Amino acids: CATSPNTGGTYNEQFF.

The V and J genes are TRBV29-1 and TRBJ1-1; no clear D gene. This CDR3 has 11 amino acids. The germline V gene encodes CDR1 SQVTM and CDR2 ANQGSEA. V was pared by 4 bases and J by 7 bases, with 10 bases between. The CDR3 sequence: CSVGGYDEAFF. In DNA, the CDR3 is TGCAGCGTTGGGGGTTATGATGAAGCTTTCTTT.

The V call is TRBV30, the J call TRBJ1-5; D ambiguous. Trimming took 3 bases from V and 3 from J, leaving 12 bases between them. The CDR3 length is 14 residues. Germline lookup yields CDR1 GTSNPN and CDR2 SVGIG (reference sequence). The CDR3 protein is CAWRADLDNQPQHF. In nucleotides, the CDR3 is TGTGCCTGGAGAGCCGACCTAGACAATCAGCCCCAGCATTTT.

This clonotype was detected a few times. V usage is TRBV29-1 and J usage is TRBJ2-1, with a possible D match to TRBD2 (6 bases). Between the trimmed V and J ends, which lost 6 bases and 2 bases, there was a span of 14 bases. Germline values: CDR1 SQVTM, CDR2 ANQGSEA. This CDR3 has 14 amino acids. The CDR3 DNA sequence: TGCAGCGTCGTCGGTGCGGGAACCTACAATGAGCAGTTCTTC. Translated, it gives CSVVGAGTYNEQFF.

There are a few counts of this clonotype. V gene TRBV5-1 combines with J gene TRBJ2-1; D is unresolved. The CDR3 is made up of 17 amino acids. Germline loops: CDR1 SGHRS, CDR2 YFSETQ. V was clipped by 0 bases and J by 4 bases, with 17 bases between them. The DNA of the CDR3 is TGCGCCAGCAGCTTGGTGGCAGTCCAAAACTCATACAATGAGCAGTTCTTC. Translating it yields CASSLVAVQNSYNEQFF.